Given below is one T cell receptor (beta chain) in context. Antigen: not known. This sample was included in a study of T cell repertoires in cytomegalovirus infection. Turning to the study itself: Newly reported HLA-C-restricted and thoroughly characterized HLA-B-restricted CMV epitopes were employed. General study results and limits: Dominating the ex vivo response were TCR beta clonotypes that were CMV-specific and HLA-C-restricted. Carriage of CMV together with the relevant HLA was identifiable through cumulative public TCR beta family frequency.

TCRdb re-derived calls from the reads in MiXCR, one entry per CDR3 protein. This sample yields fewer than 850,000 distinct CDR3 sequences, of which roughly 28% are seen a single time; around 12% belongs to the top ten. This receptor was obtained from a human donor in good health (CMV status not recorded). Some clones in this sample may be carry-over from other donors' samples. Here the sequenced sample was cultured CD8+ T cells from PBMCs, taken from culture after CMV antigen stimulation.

CDR3 amino acids: CASSMWTGPYEQYV. CDR3 nucleotide sequence: TGCGCCAGCAGCATGTGGACAGGACCCTACGAGCAGTACGTC. The V call is TRBV4-1, the J call TRBJ2-7; 7 bases line up with TRBD1. V dropped 5 bases and J dropped 2; count of bases not matched to a gene: 6. The germline V gene has CDR1 MGHRA and CDR2 YSYEKL. This CDR3 comprises 14 residues.